A selection of T cell receptor beta chains follows, all from one sample in a study of beta chain features in type 1 diabetes. Method: immunoSEQ multiplex PCR; TCRdb's copy keeps in-frame clones and lacks some. This table has around 320,000 clones, about 15% appearing once. Sequenced sample: central memory CD4+ T cells from blood. The source of these receptors is a man aged 25 to 40 in good health. CDR3s leave out the opening cysteine and the closing phenylalanine or tryptophan. D genes are given only for firm matches.

V gene	J gene	D gene	CDR3 protein
TRBV5-1	TRBJ2-3	-	ASSLFPPGGTDTQY
TRBV7-2	TRBJ2-3	-	ASSPGGAPDTQY
TRBV30	TRBJ2-3	TRBD2	AWTSGIWTDTQY
TRBV4-2	TRBJ1-5	-	ASSQDSGLSHNQPQH
TRBV4-3	TRBJ1-4	-	ASSHIAGTDEKLF
TRBV5-4	TRBJ2-5	-	ASSLGPVGRRAETQY
TRBV4-3	TRBJ2-1	TRBD1	ASSQDTGVAYNEQF
TRBV6-5	TRBJ1-5	-	ASGDWRPQH
TRBV7-2	TRBJ1-2	-	ASCPGAHYGYT
TRBV18	TRBJ2-3	TRBD1	ASSPQGAADTQY
TRBV7-8	TRBJ2-5	-	ASSSSVGRETQY
TRBV7-2	TRBJ1-4	TRBD1	ASSPQGRREKLF
TRBV5-4	TRBJ2-5	TRBD2	ASSPGLAGEVGQETQY
TRBV7-9	TRBJ1-2	TRBD1	ASSLETGDHGYT
TRBV6-1	TRBJ1-5	-	ASSELDRYQPQH
TRBV5-4	TRBJ2-3	TRBD1	ASSPHNRGKRTDTQY
TRBV20-1	TRBJ1-1	-	SARMPGEAF
TRBV30	TRBJ1-2	-	AWSFLSGLGYGYT
TRBV5-1	TRBJ2-7	-	ASSLGARAEGEQY
TRBV5-1	TRBJ1-2	-	ASSSTGDPNYGYT
TRBV11-3	TRBJ1-1	-	ASSLVGSTEAF
TRBV29-1	TRBJ2-5	-	SVVRAMKETQY
TRBV30	TRBJ2-3	-	AWRRGDTQY
TRBV27	TRBJ2-1	TRBD1	ASSEGASYNEQF